This T cell receptor beta chain originates from a study of shared clonotypes between healthy human individuals. On the study more broadly: With ages of 18 to 49, the donors were two women and a few men. Per donor, CD8 memory used one plate, CD8 naive used two, CD4 memory used three and CD4 naive used three.

The V gene end was trimmed by 5 bases and the J gene end by 5 bases; junction bases not matched to a gene: 6. The CDR3 is 14 residues long. From germline, CDR1 is MNHEY and CDR2 SVGAGI. Profiling relied on immunoSEQ multiplex PCR, and the TCRdb table lists in-frame clones only, not all of them. The data show around 2.3 million clones, roughly 95% seen once. Sequencing used naive CD4+ T cells sorted from blood. Subset reported: CD45RA+ positively selected. The receptor was derived from a man younger than 35 in good health. This sequence joins TRBV6-5 and TRBJ1-5; the match to TRBD1 covers 7 bases. CDR3 in DNA: TGTGCCAGCAGTCCTAGGGGGCTGGATCAGCCCCAGCATTTT. Translated, it gives CASSPRGLDQPQHF.